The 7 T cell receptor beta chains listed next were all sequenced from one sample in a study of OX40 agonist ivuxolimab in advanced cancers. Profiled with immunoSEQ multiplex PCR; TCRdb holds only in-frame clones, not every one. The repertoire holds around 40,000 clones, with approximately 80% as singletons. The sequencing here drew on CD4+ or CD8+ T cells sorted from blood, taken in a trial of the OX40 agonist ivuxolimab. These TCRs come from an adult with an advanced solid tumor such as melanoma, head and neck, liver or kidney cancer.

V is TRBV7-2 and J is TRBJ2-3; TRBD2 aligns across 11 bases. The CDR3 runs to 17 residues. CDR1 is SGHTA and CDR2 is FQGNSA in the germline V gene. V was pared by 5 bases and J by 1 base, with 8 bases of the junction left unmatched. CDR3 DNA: TGTGCCAGCAGCCTAGGGTTGGGACTAGCGGGCACAGATACGCAGTATTTT. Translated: CASSLGLGLAGTDTQYF.

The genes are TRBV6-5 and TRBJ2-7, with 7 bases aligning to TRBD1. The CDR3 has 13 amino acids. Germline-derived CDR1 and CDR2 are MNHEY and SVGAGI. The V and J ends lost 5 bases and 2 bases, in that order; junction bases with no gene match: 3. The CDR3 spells CASSLTGAYEQYF. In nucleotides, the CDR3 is TGTGCCAGCAGTCTTACAGGGGCCTACGAGCAGTACTTC.

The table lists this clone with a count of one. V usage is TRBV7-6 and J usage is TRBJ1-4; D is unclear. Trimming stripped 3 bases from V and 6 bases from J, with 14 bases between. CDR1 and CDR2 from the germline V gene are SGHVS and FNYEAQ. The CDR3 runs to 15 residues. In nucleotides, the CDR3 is TGTGCCAGCAGCTTGGGAGTCGCCTCCGATGAAAAACTGTTTTTT. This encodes CASSLGVASDEKLFF.

This chain's CDR3 is CASSPEGVTSGQFF. Written as DNA, the CDR3 is TGTGCCAGCAGCCCCGAGGGGGTCACAAGCGGACAGTTCTTC. The chain combines TRBV6-1 with TRBJ2-1; possible D gene TRBD1, 6 bases. This CDR3 is built from 14 residues. Trimming took 6 bases from V and 13 from J, leaving 22 bases between them. The germline V gene has CDR1 MNHNS and CDR2 SASEGT.

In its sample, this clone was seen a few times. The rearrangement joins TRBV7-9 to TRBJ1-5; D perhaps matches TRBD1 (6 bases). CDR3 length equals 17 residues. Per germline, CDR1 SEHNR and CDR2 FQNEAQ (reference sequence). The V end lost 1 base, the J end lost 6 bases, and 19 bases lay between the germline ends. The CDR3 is CASSLGVLEGGVQPQHF. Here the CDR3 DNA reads TGTGCCAGCAGCTTAGGGGTCCTGGAGGGGGGTGTTCAGCCCCAGCATTTT.

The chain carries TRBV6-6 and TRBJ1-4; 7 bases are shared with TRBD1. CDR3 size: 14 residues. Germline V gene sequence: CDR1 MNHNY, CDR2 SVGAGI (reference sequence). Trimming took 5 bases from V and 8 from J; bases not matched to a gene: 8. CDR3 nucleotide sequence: TGTGCCAGCAGTCCTTACAGGGGAGGGGAAAAACTGTTTTTT. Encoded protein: CASSPYRGGEKLFF.

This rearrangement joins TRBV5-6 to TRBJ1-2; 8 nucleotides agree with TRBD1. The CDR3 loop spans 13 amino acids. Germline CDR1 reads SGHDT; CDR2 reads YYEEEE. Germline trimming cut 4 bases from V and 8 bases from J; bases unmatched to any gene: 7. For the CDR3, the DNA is TGTGCCAGCAGCCTTGGGACAGGCGTCGGCTACACCTTC. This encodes CASSLGTGVGYTF.